The 7 T cell receptor beta chains below all came from one sample that was sequenced in a study of blood T cell repertoires in COVID-19. The protocol was immunoSEQ multiplex PCR, while the TCRdb copy is restricted to in-frame clones and leaves out a portion. The table lists 130,000 or so clones, 80% to 90% of them singletons, with under 2.5% in the top ten. Sequenced material: peripheral blood. The receptors come from a man aged 45-65 years with active COVID-19.

This chain joins TRBV6-6 and TRBJ1-2; 7 bases agree with TRBD1. CDR1 MNHNY and CDR2 SVGAGI come from the germline V gene (reference sequence). The CDR3 covers 15 residues. The J segment lost 4 bases and the V segment lost 5 bases, leaving 10 bases of the junction unmatched. CDR3 sequence reads: CASSEQANRGYGYTF. In DNA, the CDR3 is TGTGCCAGCAGTGAGCAGGCCAACAGGGGCTATGGCTACACCTTC.

The rearrangement joins TRBV18 to TRBJ1-6; 7 bases are shared with TRBD1. Trimming cost V 2 bases and J 7 bases; bases outside gene matches: 5. The length of the CDR3 is 15 residues. The germline CDR1 and CDR2 sequences are KGHSH and LQKENI. The CDR3 coding sequence is TGTGCCAGCTCACCAGAGGGACAGCTCAATTCACCCCTCCACTTT. This encodes CASSPEGQLNSPLHF.

With respect to this clone: The same CDR3 can be traced to other DNA sequences in this sample. The chain links TRBV7-9 to TRBJ1-1; D gene uncertain. V gave up 8 bases and J gave up 1 base, with 11 bases separating them. This CDR3 spans 13 amino acids. Per germline, CDR1 SEHNR and CDR2 FQNEAQ (reference sequence). The CDR3 loop reads CASSPGGNTEAFF. The CDR3 DNA is TGTGCCAGCTCTCCGGGAGGGAACACTGAAGCTTTCTTT.

The V and J genes are TRBV3-1 (or the pseudogene TRBV3-2) and TRBJ1-1; D is uncertain. Deletions cut 2 bases from V and 8 bases from J, with 15 bases between. CDR1 is LGHDT, CDR2 YNNKEL, per germline (reference sequence). The CDR3 has 14 residues. The CDR3 nucleotides are TGTGCCAGCAGCCAACGAGGAGCCGACTTGGAAGCTTTCTTT. Its translation: CASSQRGADLEAFF.

V gene TRBV2 combines with J gene TRBJ1-5; TRBD1 aligns across 7 bases. This CDR3 comprises 15 residues. CDR1 and CDR2 (germline): SNHLY, FYNNEI. V lost 6 bases, J lost 3 bases, and 8 bases stayed unmatched. CDR3 sequence: CASREGAGNNQPQHF. In DNA form, the CDR3 reads TGTGCCAGCAGGGAGGGGGCCGGTAACAATCAGCCCCAGCATTTT.

This clone came up once. V is TRBV5-6 and J is TRBJ2-5, with TRBD2 identical over 9 bases. Trimming took 4 bases from V and 1 from J; bases not matched to a gene: 2. CDR3 size: 14 residues. Per germline, CDR1 SGHDT and CDR2 YYEEEE. The CDR3 loop reads CASSVGLAQETQYF. Here the CDR3 DNA reads TGTGCCAGCAGCGTGGGACTAGCCCAAGAGACCCAGTACTTC.

The gene calls are TRBV7-2 and TRBJ2-2; D is undetermined. Trimming stripped 1 base from V and 0 bases from J, with 6 bases between. CDR1 and CDR2 (germline): SGHTA, FQGNSA. The CDR3 totals 15 residues. This chain's CDR3 is CASSLGPSNTGELFF. CDR3 coding DNA: TGTGCCAGCAGCTTAGGTCCTTCGAACACCGGGGAGCTGTTTTTT. The full variable domain, completed using reference TRBV7-2 and TRBJ2-2, is GAGVSQSPSNKVTEKGKDVELRCDPISGHTALYWYRQSLGQGLEFLIYFQGNSAPDKSGLPSDRFSAERTGGSVSTLTIQRTQQEDSAVYLCASSLGPSNTGELFFGEGSRLTVL.